This T cell receptor beta chain comes out of a study of blood T cell repertoires in COVID-19. CDR3 length equals 13 residues. The germline CDR1 and CDR2 sequences are LNHDA and SQIVND (reference sequence). V gave up 3 bases and J gave up 4 bases, with 6 bases separating them. In the original processing: Amplifying reference gene primers gave estimates of nucleated cell counts. Using immunoSEQ multiplex PCR, the repertoire was profiled, and TCRdb retains in-frame clones only, with some absent. V, J and clone size are those of that table, while D and trimming were read from the DNA. The profile shows approximately 150,000 clones, 88% of them singletons.

This chain joins TRBV19 and TRBJ2-2, with D uncertain. The sequenced sample consisted of peripheral blood. The sequence derives from a man aged 70-80 years with active COVID-19. This chain's CDR3 is CASSIWPTGELFF. CDR3 DNA: TGTGCCAGTAGTATTTGGCCCACCGGGGAGCTGTTTTTT.